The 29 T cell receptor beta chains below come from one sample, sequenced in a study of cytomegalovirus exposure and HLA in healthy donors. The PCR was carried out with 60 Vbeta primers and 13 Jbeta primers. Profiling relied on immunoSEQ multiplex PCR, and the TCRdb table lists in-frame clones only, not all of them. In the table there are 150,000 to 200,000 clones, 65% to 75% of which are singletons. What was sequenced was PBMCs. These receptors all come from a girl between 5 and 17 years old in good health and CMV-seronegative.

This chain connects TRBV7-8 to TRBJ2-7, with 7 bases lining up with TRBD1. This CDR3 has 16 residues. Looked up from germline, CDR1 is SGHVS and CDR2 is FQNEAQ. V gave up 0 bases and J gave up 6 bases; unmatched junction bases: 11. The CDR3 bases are TGTGCCAGCAGCTTAGCCTTAGGGGGCGCGAACGGCGAGCAGTACTTC. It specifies CASSLALGGANGEQYF.

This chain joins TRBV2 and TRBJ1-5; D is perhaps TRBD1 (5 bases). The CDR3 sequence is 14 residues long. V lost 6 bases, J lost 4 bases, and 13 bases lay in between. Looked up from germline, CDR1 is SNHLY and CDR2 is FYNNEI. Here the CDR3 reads CASSKEGRNQPQHF. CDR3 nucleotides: TGTGCCAGCAGCAAGGAGGGACGGAATCAGCCCCAGCATTTT.

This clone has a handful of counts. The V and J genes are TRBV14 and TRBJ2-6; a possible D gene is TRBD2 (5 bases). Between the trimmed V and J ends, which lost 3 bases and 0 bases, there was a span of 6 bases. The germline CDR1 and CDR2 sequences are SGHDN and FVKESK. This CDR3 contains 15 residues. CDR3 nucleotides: TGTGCCAGCAGCCAGGGGAGCTCTGGGGCCAACGTCCTGACTTTC. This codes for CASSQGSSGANVLTF.

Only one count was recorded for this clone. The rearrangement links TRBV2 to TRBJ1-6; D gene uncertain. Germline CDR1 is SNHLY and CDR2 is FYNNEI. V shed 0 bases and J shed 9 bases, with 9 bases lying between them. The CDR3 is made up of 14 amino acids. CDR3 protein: CASSEAGGGSPLHF. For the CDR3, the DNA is TGTGCCAGCAGTGAAGCGGGCGGAGGTTCACCCCTCCACTTT.

The CDR3, as DNA: TGTGCCAGCAGCCGCAGGGTCTCGTACCAAGAGACCCAGTACTTC. Translated, it gives CASSRRVSYQETQYF. This chain links TRBV5-6 with TRBJ2-5; D may be TRBD1 (5 bases). The CDR3 covers 15 residues. Looked up from germline, CDR1 is SGHDT and CDR2 is YYEEEE. The germline V and J ends were trimmed by 4 bases and 0 bases, with 13 bases remaining between them.

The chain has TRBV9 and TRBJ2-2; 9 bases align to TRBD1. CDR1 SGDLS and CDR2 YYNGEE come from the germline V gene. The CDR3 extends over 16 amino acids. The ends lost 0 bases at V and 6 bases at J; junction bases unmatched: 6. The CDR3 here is CASSVAPTGGSGELFF. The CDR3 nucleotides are TGTGCCAGCAGCGTAGCTCCGACAGGGGGTTCCGGGGAGCTGTTTTTT.

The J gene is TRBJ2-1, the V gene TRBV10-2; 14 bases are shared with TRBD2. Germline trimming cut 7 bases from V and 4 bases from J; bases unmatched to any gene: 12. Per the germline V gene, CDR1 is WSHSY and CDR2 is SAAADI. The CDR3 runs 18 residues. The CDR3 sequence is CASKNGLAGGHNYNEQFF. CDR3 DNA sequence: TGCGCCAGCAAGAACGGACTAGCGGGGGGCCATAATTACAATGAGCAGTTCTTC.

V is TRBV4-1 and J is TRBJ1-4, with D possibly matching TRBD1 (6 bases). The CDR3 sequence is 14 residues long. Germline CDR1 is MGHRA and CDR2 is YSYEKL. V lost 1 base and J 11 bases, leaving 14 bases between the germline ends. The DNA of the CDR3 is TGCGCCAGCAGCCAAGCCAACCTACAGGGTAAACTGTTTTTT. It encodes CASSQANLQGKLFF.

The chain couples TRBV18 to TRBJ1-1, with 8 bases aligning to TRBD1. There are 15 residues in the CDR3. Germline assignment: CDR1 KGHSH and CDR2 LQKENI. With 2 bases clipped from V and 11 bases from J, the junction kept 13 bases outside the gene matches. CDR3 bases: TGTGCCAGCTCACCAATGTTCAGGGGGCGTCAGGGGGCTTTCTTT. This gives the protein CASSPMFRGRQGAFF.

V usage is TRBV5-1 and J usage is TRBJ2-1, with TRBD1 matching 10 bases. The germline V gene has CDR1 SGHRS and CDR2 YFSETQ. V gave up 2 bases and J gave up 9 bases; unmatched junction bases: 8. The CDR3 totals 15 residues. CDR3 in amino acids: CASSLTGTGVTEQFF. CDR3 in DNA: TGCGCCAGCAGCTTAACCGGGACAGGGGTGACTGAGCAGTTCTTC.

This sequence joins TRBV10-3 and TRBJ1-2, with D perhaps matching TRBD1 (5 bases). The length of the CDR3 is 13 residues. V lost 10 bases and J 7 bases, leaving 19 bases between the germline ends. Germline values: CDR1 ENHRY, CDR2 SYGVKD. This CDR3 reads CATHSGGEGGYTF. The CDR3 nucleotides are TGTGCCACCCACAGCGGGGGTGAGGGTGGCTACACCTTC.

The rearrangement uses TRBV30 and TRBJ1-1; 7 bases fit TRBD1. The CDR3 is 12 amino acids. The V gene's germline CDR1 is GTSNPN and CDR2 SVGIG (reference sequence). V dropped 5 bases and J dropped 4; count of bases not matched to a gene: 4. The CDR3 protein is CAWGAGGTEAFF. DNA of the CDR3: TGTGCCTGGGGGGCAGGGGGCACTGAAGCTTTCTTT.

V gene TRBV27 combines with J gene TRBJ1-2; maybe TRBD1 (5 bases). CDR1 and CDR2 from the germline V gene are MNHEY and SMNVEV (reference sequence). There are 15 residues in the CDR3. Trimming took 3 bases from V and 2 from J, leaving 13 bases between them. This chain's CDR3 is CASSFRVGLNYGYTF. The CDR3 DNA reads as TGTGCCAGCAGTTTCAGGGTAGGGCTGAACTATGGCTACACCTTC.

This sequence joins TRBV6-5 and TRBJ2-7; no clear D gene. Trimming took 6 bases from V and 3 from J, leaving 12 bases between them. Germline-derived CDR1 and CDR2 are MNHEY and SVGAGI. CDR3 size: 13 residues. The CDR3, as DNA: TGTGCCAGCAGGAGCCAGGTGGGCTACGAGCAGTACTTC. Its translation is CASRSQVGYEQYF.

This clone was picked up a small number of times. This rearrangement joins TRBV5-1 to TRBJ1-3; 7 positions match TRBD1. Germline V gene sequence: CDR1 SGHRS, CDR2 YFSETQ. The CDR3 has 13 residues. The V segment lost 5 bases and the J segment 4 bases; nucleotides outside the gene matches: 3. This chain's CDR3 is CASREGAGNTIYF. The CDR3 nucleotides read TGCGCCAGCAGGGAGGGGGCAGGAAACACCATATATTTT.

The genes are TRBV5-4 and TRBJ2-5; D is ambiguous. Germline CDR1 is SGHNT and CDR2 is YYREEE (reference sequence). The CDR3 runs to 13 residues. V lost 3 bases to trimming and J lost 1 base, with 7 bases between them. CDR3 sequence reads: CASSSTLQETQYF. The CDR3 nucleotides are TGTGCCAGCAGCTCGACTCTCCAAGAGACCCAGTACTTC.

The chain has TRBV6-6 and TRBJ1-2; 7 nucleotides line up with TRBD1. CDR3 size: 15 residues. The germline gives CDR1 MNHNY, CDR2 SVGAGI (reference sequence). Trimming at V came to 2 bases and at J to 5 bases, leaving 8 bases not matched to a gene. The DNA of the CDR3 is TGTGCCAGCAGTTACGACGGGACAGCGATTTATGGCTACACCTTC. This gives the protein CASSYDGTAIYGYTF.

CDR3 in amino acids: CASSEFKYRRKAFF. As DNA, the CDR3 is TGTGCCAGCAGTGAATTTAAGTACAGGCGGAAAGCTTTCTTT. The chain links TRBV6-1 to TRBJ1-1; a weak D match, TRBD1 (5 bases). CDR1 is MNHNS and CDR2 is SASEGT in the germline V gene. The V gene lost 2 bases and the J gene lost 9 bases, with 16 bases spanning the gap. This CDR3 region has 14 residues.

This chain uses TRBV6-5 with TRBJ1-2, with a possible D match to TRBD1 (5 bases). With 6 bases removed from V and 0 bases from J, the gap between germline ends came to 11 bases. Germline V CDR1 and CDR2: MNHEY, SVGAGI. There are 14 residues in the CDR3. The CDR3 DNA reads TGTGCCAGCAGCCCTGGACAAGCTAACTATGGCTACACCTTC. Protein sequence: CASSPGQANYGYTF.

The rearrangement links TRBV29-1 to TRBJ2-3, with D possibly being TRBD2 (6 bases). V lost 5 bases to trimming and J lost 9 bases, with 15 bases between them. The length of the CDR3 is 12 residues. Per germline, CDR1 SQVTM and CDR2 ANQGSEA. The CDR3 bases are TGCAGCGTTTGGGCCGGGAGCGGAACGCAGTATTTT. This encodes CSVWAGSGTQYF.

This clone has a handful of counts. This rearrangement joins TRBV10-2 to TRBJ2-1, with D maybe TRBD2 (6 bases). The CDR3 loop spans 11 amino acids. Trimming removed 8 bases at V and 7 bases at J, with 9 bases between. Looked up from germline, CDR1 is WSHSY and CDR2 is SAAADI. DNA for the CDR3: TGCGCCAGCGAGAGCGGGAATGAGCAGTTCTTC. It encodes CASESGNEQFF.

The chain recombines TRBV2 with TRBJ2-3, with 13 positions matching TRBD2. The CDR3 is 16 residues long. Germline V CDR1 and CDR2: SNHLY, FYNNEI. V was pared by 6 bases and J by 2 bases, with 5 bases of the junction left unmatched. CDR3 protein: CASRMTSGGITDTQYF. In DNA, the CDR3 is TGTGCCAGCAGAATGACTAGCGGGGGGATCACAGATACGCAGTATTTT. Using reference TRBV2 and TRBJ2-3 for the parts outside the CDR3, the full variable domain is EPEVTQTPSHQVTQMGQEVILRCVPISNHLYFYWYRQILGQKVEFLVSFYNNEISEKSEIFDDQFSVERPDGSNFTLKIRSTKLEDSAMYFCASRMTSGGITDTQYFGPGTRLTVL.

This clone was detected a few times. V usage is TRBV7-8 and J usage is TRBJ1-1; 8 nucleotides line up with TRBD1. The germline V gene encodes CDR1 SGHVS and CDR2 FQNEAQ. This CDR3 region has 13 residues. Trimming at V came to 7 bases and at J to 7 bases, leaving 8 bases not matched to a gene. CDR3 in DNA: TGTGCCAGCACCACAACAGGGGGGTATGAAGCTTTCTTT. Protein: CASTTTGGYEAFF.

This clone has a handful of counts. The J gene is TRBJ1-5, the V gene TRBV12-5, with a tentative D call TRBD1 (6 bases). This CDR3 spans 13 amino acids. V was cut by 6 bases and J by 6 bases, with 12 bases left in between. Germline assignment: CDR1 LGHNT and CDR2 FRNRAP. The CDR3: CASGSGQLQPQHF. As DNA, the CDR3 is TGTGCTAGTGGCTCTGGACAGCTTCAGCCCCAGCATTTT.

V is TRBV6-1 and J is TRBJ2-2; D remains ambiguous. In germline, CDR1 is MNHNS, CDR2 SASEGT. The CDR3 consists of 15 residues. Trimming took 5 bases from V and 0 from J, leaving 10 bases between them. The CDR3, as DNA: TGTGCCAGCAGTCGCATTACTTCGAACACCGGGGAGCTGTTTTTT. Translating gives CASSRITSNTGELFF.

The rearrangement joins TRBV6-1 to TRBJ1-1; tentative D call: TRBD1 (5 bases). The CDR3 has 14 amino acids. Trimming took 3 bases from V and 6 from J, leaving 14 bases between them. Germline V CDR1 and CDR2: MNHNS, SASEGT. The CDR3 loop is CASSDLGEGPEAFF. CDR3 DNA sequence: TGTGCCAGCAGTGATCTGGGGGAGGGCCCTGAAGCTTTCTTT.

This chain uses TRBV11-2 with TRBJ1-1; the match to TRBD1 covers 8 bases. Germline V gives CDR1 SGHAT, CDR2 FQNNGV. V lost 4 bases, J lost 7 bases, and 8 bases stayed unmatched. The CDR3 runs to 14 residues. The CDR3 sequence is CASSSQGALGEAFF. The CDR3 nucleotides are TGTGCCAGCAGCTCCCAGGGGGCCCTGGGTGAAGCTTTCTTT.

DNA for the CDR3: TGTGCCAGTAGTATAGGGACAGGGGGGAATGAGCAGTTCTTC. This encodes CASSIGTGGNEQFF. The chain carries TRBV19 and TRBJ2-1; 10 bases line up with TRBD1. This CDR3 contains 14 residues. Unmatched junction bases numbered 1, after V lost 1 base and J lost 7 bases. Germline-derived CDR1 and CDR2 are LNHDA and SQIVND (reference sequence).

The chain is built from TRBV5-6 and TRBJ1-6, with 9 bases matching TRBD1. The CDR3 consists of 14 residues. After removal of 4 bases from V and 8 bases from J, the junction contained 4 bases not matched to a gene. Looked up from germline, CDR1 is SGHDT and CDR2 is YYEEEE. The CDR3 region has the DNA TGTGCCAGCAGCCCCTGGGACAGGGATTCACCCCTCCACTTT. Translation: CASSPWDRDSPLHF.